This TCR beta chain derives from a study of cytomegalovirus exposure and HLA in healthy donors (dated by TCRdb to the late 2010s). Notes on the research overall: According to a later analysis, one platform produced both the approximately 110 validation repertoires and the roughly 650 repertoires of the first cohort. Besides the first cohort of approximately 670 subjects, a separate validation cohort made up of 120 different subjects was used. High-throughput TCR immunosequencing, statistical association of individual TCRs with disease status, and machine learning were combined to predict cytomegalovirus infection status. The study was designed to test whether signatures of past pathogen exposure could be identified by cataloging public T cell receptors. What the study reported, not specific to this receptor: The validation cohort had no HLA typing available for a later analysis, so co-occurrence within that cohort was assessed over all 120 or so repertoires. While some public TCRs were present in many individuals, most TCR sequences turned up only very rarely across donors. In vitro tests confirmed that a few of the cytomegalovirus-associated TCR beta chains recognize cytomegalovirus antigens. In a later analysis, TCRs clustered in the first cohort were found to also tend to co-occur in the 120 validation repertoires, with about 94% of cluster scores above 0. In the study, some 180 TCR beta chains were listed as associated with cytomegalovirus. The classifier was reported to diagnose cytomegalovirus status with high specificity and sensitivity in both the original and validation cohorts. According to the authors, the approach could potentially be generalized to other disease states and immunological phenotypes.

The method was the immunoSEQ multiplex PCR assay. As for how the authors treated the data: To diagnose cytomegalovirus status from the catalog of TCR beta chain sequences, a statistical classification framework was built. The immuneACCESS repertoire file appears here via TCRdb, limited to in-frame rearrangements. These files lack a portion of the clones; in checked studies, under half of the deficit traces to unresolved V genes, and the cause of the others is not known. The V and J calls and clone size are taken from that table; D and trimming were inferred from the DNA. The sample includes 95,000 to 150,000 clones, with roughly 95% observed a single time. The ten largest account for 1.5% to 2% of the sample. Separate from the roughly 650-subject first cohort, the validation cohort of roughly 110 subjects was the group to which the donors belonged. Notes on this clone: Its antigen remains unidentified. Within one base of it there is no much larger clone, and no base qualities were kept.

CDR1 and CDR2 are read off the germline V gene as SGHNT and YENEEA. For this chain, trimming is 3 bases at the V end and 3 bases at the J end, and the number of junction bases without a gene match is 8. The CDR3 contains 15 residues, cysteine and phenylalanine counted. The entry retains the CDR3 DNA only, 45 bases that are in frame from base 1. The chain uses TRBV11-3 and TRBJ2-7; 7 middle bases align to TRBD1. This clonotype was obtained from a young man in good health and CMV-seronegative. Input material: PBMCs. Here is the DNA: TGTGCCAGCAGCTTCCCCCGGGACAGCCACTACGAGCAGTACTTC. Its protein product is CASSFPRDSHYEQYF.